The clone carrying this TCR beta chain was seen at least ten times. Relying on iRepertoire HTBI primers and Arm-PCR of CDR3 regions, the team built TCR beta libraries. TCRdb analysed the multiplex PCR reads with MiXCR anew, one entry per CDR3 protein. Counted here are about 470,000 distinct CDR3 sequences, about 16% occurring once; the ten biggest clones make up 12%. This entry belongs to a study of regulatory T cells in long-lasting Graves disease. This CDR3 has 17 amino acids. Germline CDR1 SEHNR, CDR2 FQNEAQ (reference sequence). Trimming removed 4 bases from V and 3 bases from J, with 22 bases in between. Time point here: newly diagnosed GD, antithyroid drugs for less than 3 months. Extracted RNA from PBMCs served as the source of the TCR library. This same sample was also part of a study on T cells in Graves' hyperthyroidism and ophthalmopathy. That report notes: Uncontrolled infections, other autoimmune diseases, pregnancy or lactation led to exclusion of patients.

The V call is TRBV7-9, the J call TRBJ2-7, with D possibly TRBD1 on 7 matching bases. The source of this sequence is a man aged 35-49 years with Graves disease. Sequencing was performed on peripheral blood mononuclear cells (PBMCs), taken at new diagnosis, from a patient treated with antithyroid drugs. The CDR3 reads CASSSSRVRGEDYEQYF. The CDR3 nucleotides are TGTGCCAGCAGCTCCAGTCGGGTCAGGGGGGAGGACTACGAGCAGTACTTC.